These 20 T cell receptor beta chains were all obtained from the same sample, sequenced in a study of long-term antiretroviral therapy in people with HIV. Samples were assayed with immunoSEQ v3.0 at survey level. Sequenced by immunoSEQ multiplex PCR; TCRdb stores in-frame clones only, minus some. The data contain tens of thousands of clones, around 82% of them seen just once; the ten biggest clones take up about an eighth. Source: unsorted PBMCs, taken 0.3 years after starting antiretroviral therapy. All receptors come from a man between 18 and 35 years old with HIV.

The chain links TRBV5-1 to TRBJ1-1; D gene ambiguous. Trimming removed 0 bases at V and 1 base at J, with 7 bases between. Germline V lookup: CDR1 SGHRS, CDR2 YFSETQ. The CDR3 extends over 14 amino acids. CDR3 coding DNA: TGCGCCAGCAGCTTGGCCCAAGCGAACACTGAAGCTTTCTTT. Its protein is CASSLAQANTEAFF.

The chain carries TRBV6-5 and TRBJ1-5; D gene unclear. V lost 0 bases, J lost 3 bases, and 3 bases lay in between. This CDR3 has 13 amino acids. Germline V gene lookup returns CDR1 MNHEY and CDR2 SVGAGI. CDR3 sequence reads: CASSYSINQPQHF. Here the CDR3 DNA reads TGTGCCAGCAGTTACTCGATCAATCAGCCCCAGCATTTT.

V is TRBV27 and J is TRBJ1-2; no clear D. The CDR3 is made up of 14 amino acids. The V and J ends lost 2 bases and 0 bases respectively, with 7 bases between them. Looked up from germline, CDR1 is MNHEY and CDR2 is SMNVEV (reference sequence). The CDR3 DNA is TGTGCCAGCAGTTTACTAGGAACTAACTATGGCTACACCTTC. Its protein is CASSLLGTNYGYTF.

This clone has only one observation. The chain recombines TRBV2 with TRBJ2-5; D tentatively reads TRBD1 or TRBD2 (5 bases each). V was cut by 4 bases and J by 5 bases, with 8 bases left in between. Germline lookup yields CDR1 SNHLY and CDR2 FYNNEI. The CDR3 totals 12 residues. In DNA form, the CDR3 reads TGTGCCAGCAGTGTGGGGGAGGAGACCCAGTACTTC. It specifies CASSVGEETQYF.

The V and J genes are TRBV5-1 and TRBJ2-1; maybe TRBD2 (6 bases). V lost 2 bases, J lost 3 bases, and 15 bases lay in between. Germline V lookup: CDR1 SGHRS, CDR2 YFSETQ. The CDR3 consists of 16 residues. The CDR3 coding sequence is TGCGCCAGCAGCTTATCGGTGCGGGATTTCTACAATGAGCAGTTCTTC. As protein: CASSLSVRDFYNEQFF. The full variable domain, rest sourced from reference TRBV5-1 and TRBJ2-1, is KAGVTQTPRYLIKTRGQQVTLSCSPISGHRSVSWYQQTPGQGLQFLFEYFSETQRNKGNFPGRFSGRQFSNSRSEMNVSTLELGDSALYLCASSLSVRDFYNEQFFGPGTRLTVL.

Note on this clone: At one boundary the junction diverges from the germline segment, which might be a read error. The CDR3 protein is CASSLGTAYGYTF. The CDR3 coding sequence is TGTGCCAGCAGCCTAGGGACAGCCTATGGCTACACCTTC. V gene TRBV13 combines with J gene TRBJ1-2, with 7 bases identical to TRBD1. The CDR3 spans 13 residues. Germline CDR1 PRHDT, CDR2 FYEKMQ (reference sequence).

The CDR3 sequence: CASSHLPGQGAGEQFF. CDR3 DNA: TGCGCCAGCAGCCACCTCCCGGGACAGGGGGCTGGTGAGCAGTTCTTC. V gene TRBV4-1 combines with J gene TRBJ2-1; 12 bases line up with TRBD1. This CDR3 comprises 16 residues. In germline, CDR1 is MGHRA, CDR2 YSYEKL. J was trimmed by 9 bases and V by 3 bases; bases with no gene match: 9.

This clone has just a few counts. The chain has TRBV27 and TRBJ2-5; D unclear. With 3 bases removed from V and 1 base from J, the gap between germline ends came to 6 bases. Germline loops: CDR1 MNHEY, CDR2 SMNVEV (reference sequence). The CDR3 loop spans 13 amino acids. The CDR3: CASSFQTQETQYF. Here the CDR3 DNA reads TGTGCCAGCAGTTTCCAGACCCAAGAGACCCAGTACTTC.

The chain has TRBV28 and TRBJ2-7; 11 bases align to TRBD2. Germline CDR1 is MDHEN and CDR2 is SYDVKM. With 7 bases clipped from V and 4 bases from J, the junction kept 6 bases outside the gene matches. The CDR3 is 14 residues long. CDR3 nucleotide sequence: TGTGCCAGCACCAGACTAGCGGGGTATTACGAGCAGTACTTC. Its translation is CASTRLAGYYEQYF.

This clone was detected once. The chain recombines TRBV2 with TRBJ1-5; no firm D call. V gave up 6 bases and J gave up 3 bases, with 12 bases separating them. CDR3 length equals 14 residues. Germline V gives CDR1 SNHLY, CDR2 FYNNEI. In nucleotides, the CDR3 is TGTGCCAGCAGGGCCGGGATCAACAATCAGCCCCAGCATTTT. It codes for CASRAGINNQPQHF. The full variable domain, its missing parts supplied by reference TRBV2 and TRBJ1-5, is EPEVTQTPSHQVTQMGQEVILRCVPISNHLYFYWYRQILGQKVEFLVSFYNNEISEKSEIFDDQFSVERPDGSNFTLKIRSTKLEDSAMYFCASRAGINNQPQHFGDGTRLSIL.

This clone was found once. J is TRBJ2-7 and V is TRBV6-6; 7 nucleotides agree with TRBD2. CDR3 length equals 14 residues. V trimming: 6 bases; J trimming: 7 bases; junction bases outside the gene matches: 12. Germline assignment: CDR1 MNHNY and CDR2 SVGAGI (reference sequence). The CDR3 is CASRQPGGRAEQYF. The CDR3 nucleotides read TGTGCCAGCAGGCAACCGGGAGGACGTGCGGAGCAGTACTTC.

The genes are TRBV7-2 and TRBJ2-5; TRBD2 agrees at 13 bases. This CDR3 is built from 15 residues. V shed 3 bases, J shed 5 bases, and the junction held 3 bases outside the gene matches. CDR1 and CDR2 from the germline V gene are SGHTA and FQGNSA. The CDR3 nucleotides read TGTGCCAGCAGCTTGACTAGCGGGGGGACCGAGACCCAGTACTTC. This translates into CASSLTSGGTETQYF. The full variable domain, completed using reference TRBV7-2 and TRBJ2-5, is GAGVSQSPSNKVTEKGKDVELRCDPISGHTALYWYRQSLGQGLEFLIYFQGNSAPDKSGLPSDRFSAERTGGSVSTLTIQRTQQEDSAVYLCASSLTSGGTETQYFGPGTRLLVL.

The J gene is TRBJ2-7, the V gene TRBV5-1; tentative D call: TRBD1 (5 bases). Germline V CDR1 and CDR2: SGHRS, YFSETQ. The CDR3 is made up of 14 amino acids. Trimming cost V 0 bases and J 1 base, with 8 bases left between them. CDR3 in amino acids: CASSLGGRSYEQYF. The CDR3 nucleotides are TGCGCCAGCAGCTTGGGGGGCAGGTCCTACGAGCAGTACTTC.

The genes are TRBV2 and TRBJ2-1; D may be TRBD2 (5 bases). The germline V and J ends were trimmed by 7 bases and 4 bases, with 8 bases remaining between them. In germline, CDR1 is SNHLY, CDR2 FYNNEI. The length of the CDR3 is 12 residues. CDR3 loop: CASTSLYNEQFF. The CDR3 DNA is TGTGCCAGCACTAGCTTATACAATGAGCAGTTCTTC.

This rearrangement joins TRBV9 to TRBJ1-4; 7 bases line up with TRBD1. CDR1 and CDR2 (germline): SGDLS, YYNGEE. The CDR3 sequence is 13 residues long. V shed 5 bases and J 7 bases; nucleotides not matched to a gene: 5. The CDR3 nucleotides are TGTGCCAGCAGTGATACAGGGGTTGAAAAACTGTTTTTT. This encodes CASSDTGVEKLFF.

The V and J genes are TRBV18 and TRBJ2-2, with 8 nucleotides matching TRBD1. This CDR3 spans 17 amino acids. Germline CDR1 KGHSH, CDR2 LQKENI. V shed 0 bases, J shed 7 bases, and the junction held 10 bases outside the gene matches. The CDR3 DNA reads TGTGCCAGCTCACCACCGTCGGGCAGGGGGCGCAACGGGGAGCTGTTTTTT. It is translated as CASSPPSGRGRNGELFF.

The chain uses TRBV5-1 and TRBJ2-5; a weak D match, TRBD1 (5 bases). CDR1 and CDR2 (germline): SGHRS, YFSETQ. The CDR3 totals 15 residues. Trimming shortened V by 0 bases and J by 4 bases, and 13 bases separated the two germline ends. DNA of the CDR3: TGCGCCAGCAGCTTGGAGGGGATCTTAGTAGAGACCCAGTACTTC. It encodes CASSLEGILVETQYF.

This sequence joins TRBV20-1 and TRBJ1-1; D uncertain. Germline CDR1 and CDR2: DFQATT and SNEGSKA (reference sequence). V lost 2 bases and J lost 5, with 6 bases in between. The CDR3 covers 11 residues. CDR3 DNA sequence: TGCAGTGCTAGAATTTATACTGAAGCTTTCTTT. This codes for CSARIYTEAFF.

This clone has a single count. The chain links TRBV5-1 to TRBJ1-2; 11 nucleotides match TRBD1. The CDR3 has 14 amino acids. After removal of 2 bases from V and 5 bases from J, the junction contained 2 bases not matched to a gene. Per germline, CDR1 SGHRS and CDR2 YFSETQ. The CDR3 region is CASSLGQGAYGYTF. The DNA of the CDR3 is TGCGCCAGCAGCTTAGGACAGGGGGCATATGGCTACACCTTC.

The chain is built from TRBV6-1 and TRBJ2-7; no firm D call. V was trimmed by 8 bases and J by 1 base, leaving 12 bases between them. The CDR3 extends over 13 amino acids. Germline CDR1 is MNHNS and CDR2 is SASEGT. The CDR3: CASRARPSYEQYF. CDR3 in DNA: TGTGCCAGCCGGGCTAGGCCTTCCTACGAGCAGTACTTC.